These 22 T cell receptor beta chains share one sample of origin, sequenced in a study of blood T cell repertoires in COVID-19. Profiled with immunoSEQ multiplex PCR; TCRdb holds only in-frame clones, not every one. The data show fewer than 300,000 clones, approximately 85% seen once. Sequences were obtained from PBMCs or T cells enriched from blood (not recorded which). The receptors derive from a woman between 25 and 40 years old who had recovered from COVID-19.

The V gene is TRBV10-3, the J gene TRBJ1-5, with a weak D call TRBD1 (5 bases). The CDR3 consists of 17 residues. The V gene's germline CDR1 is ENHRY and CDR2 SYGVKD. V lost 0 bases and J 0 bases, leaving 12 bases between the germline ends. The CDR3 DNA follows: TGTGCCATCAGTGAGTCGCTGGGGCTCTATAGCAATCAGCCCCAGCATTTT. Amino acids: CAISESLGLYSNQPQHF.

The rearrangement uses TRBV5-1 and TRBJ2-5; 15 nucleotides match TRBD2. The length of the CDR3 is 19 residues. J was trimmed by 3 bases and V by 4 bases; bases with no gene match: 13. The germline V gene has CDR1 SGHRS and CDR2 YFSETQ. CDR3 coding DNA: TGCGCCAGCAGCCTTCGCCCCGGGACTAGCGGGGGGTCTAAAGAGACCCAGTACTTC. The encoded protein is CASSLRPGTSGGSKETQYF.

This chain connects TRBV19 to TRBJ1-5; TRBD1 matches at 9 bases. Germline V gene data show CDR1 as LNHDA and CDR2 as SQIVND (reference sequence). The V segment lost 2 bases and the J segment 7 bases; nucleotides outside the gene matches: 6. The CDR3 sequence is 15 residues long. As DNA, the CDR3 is TGTGCCAGTAGTATAATACAGGGGGCTTTACAGCCCCAGCATTTT. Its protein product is CASSIIQGALQPQHF.

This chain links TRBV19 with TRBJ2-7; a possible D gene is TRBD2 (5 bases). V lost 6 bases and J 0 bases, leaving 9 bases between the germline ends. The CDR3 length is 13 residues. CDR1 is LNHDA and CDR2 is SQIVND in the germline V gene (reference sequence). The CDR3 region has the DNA TGTGCCAGTAGCCGACGGGGCTCCTACGAGCAGTACTTC. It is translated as CASSRRGSYEQYF.

The DNA for the CDR3 is TGTGCCAGCAGCTTAGGACAGATCTCCTACGAGCAGTACTTC. Its protein product is CASSLGQISYEQYF. This chain connects TRBV7-9 to TRBJ2-7, with TRBD1 as a possible D gene (5 bases). Germline V gives CDR1 SEHNR, CDR2 FQNEAQ (reference sequence). V dropped 1 base and J dropped 0 bases, with 7 bases sitting between them. The CDR3 runs to 14 residues.

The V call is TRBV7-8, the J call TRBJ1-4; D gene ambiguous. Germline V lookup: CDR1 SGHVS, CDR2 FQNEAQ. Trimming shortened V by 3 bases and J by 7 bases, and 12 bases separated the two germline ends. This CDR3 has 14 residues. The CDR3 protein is CASSFTADGEKLFF. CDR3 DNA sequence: TGTGCCAGCAGCTTCACAGCAGACGGTGAAAAACTGTTTTTT.

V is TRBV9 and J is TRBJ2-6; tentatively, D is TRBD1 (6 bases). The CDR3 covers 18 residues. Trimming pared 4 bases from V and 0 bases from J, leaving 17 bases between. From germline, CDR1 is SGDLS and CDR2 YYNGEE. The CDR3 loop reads CASSPHRQGSSGANVLTF. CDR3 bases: TGTGCCAGCAGCCCCCACCGGCAGGGGAGCTCTGGGGCCAACGTCCTGACTTTC.

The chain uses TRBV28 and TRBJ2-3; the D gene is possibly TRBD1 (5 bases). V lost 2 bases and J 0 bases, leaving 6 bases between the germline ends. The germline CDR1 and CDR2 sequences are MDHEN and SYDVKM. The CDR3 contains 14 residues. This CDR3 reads CASSLQGSTDTQYF. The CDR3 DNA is TGTGCCAGCAGTTTACAGGGAAGCACAGATACGCAGTATTTT.

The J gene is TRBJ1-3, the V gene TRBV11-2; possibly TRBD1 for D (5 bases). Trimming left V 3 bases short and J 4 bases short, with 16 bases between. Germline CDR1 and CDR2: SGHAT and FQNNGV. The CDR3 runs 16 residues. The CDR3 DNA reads TGTGCCAGCAGCTTGGCGGGGCCATCCGTCGGAAACACCATATATTTT. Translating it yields CASSLAGPSVGNTIYF.

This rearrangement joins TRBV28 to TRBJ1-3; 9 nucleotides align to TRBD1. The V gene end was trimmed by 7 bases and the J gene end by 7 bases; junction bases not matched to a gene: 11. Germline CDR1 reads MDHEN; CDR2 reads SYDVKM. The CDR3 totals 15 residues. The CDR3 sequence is CASNKMVQGANTIYF. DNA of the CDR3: TGTGCCAGCAACAAGATGGTACAGGGGGCTAACACCATATATTTT.

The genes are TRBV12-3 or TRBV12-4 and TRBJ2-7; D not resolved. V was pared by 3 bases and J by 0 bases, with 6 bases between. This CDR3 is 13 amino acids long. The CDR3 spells CASSFKSSYEQYF. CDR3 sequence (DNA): TGTGCCAGCAGTTTCAAGAGCTCCTACGAGCAGTACTTC.

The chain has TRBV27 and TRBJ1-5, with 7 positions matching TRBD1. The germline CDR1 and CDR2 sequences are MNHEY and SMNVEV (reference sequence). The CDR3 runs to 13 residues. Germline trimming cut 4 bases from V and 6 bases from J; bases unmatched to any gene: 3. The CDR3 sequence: CASSSSGGQPQHF. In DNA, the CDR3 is TGTGCCAGCAGTTCCTCAGGGGGTCAGCCCCAGCATTTT.

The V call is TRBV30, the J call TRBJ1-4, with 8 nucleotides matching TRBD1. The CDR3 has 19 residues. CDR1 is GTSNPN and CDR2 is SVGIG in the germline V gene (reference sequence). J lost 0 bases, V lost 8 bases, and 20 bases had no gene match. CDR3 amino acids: CAGNLRPGQAESTNEKLFF. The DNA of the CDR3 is TGTGCCGGAAACCTGAGACCGGGACAGGCCGAGTCAACTAATGAAAAACTGTTTTTT.

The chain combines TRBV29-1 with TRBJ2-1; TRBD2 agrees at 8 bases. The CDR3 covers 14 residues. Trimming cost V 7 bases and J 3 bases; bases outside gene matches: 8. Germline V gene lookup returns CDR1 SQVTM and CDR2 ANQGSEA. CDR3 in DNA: TGCAGCGCTCACTTTACTAGCGGCTACAATGAGCAGTTCTTC. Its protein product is CSAHFTSGYNEQFF.

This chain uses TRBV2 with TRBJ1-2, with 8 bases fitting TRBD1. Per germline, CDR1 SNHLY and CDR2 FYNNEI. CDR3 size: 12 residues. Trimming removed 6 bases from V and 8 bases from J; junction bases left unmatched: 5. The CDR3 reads CASRETGEGYTF. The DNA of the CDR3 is TGTGCCAGCAGAGAGACAGGGGAAGGCTACACCTTC.

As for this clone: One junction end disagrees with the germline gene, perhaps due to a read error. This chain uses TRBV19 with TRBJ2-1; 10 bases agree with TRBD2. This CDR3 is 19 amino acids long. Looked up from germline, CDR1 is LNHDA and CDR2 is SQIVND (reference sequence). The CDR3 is CASSPSQRGGLFSHNEQFF. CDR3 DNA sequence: TGTGCCAGTAGTCCCTCCCAGCGGGGGGGCCTGTTCTCCCACAATGAGCAGTTCTTC.

The CDR3 protein is CASSYPRAYNEQFF. Written as DNA, the CDR3 is TGTGCCAGCTCCTACCCCAGGGCTTACAATGAGCAGTTCTTC. The rearrangement joins TRBV28 to TRBJ2-1, with D possibly being TRBD1 (5 bases). Trimming took 8 bases from V and 4 from J, leaving 15 bases between them. The CDR3 length is 14 residues. The germline V gene has CDR1 MDHEN and CDR2 SYDVKM.

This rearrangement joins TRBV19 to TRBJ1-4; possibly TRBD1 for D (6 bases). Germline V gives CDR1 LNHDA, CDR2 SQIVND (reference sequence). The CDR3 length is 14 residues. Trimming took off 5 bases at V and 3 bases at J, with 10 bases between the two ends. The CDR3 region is CASSVTGSNEKLFF. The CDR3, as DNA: TGTGCCAGTAGTGTGACAGGATCTAATGAAAAACTGTTTTTT.

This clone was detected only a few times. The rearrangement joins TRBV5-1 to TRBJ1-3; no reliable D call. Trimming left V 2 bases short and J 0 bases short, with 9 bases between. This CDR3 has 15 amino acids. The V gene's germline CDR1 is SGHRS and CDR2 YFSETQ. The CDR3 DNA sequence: TGCGCCAGCAGCTTTGGCAGTTCCTCTGGAAACACCATATATTTT. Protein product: CASSFGSSSGNTIYF.

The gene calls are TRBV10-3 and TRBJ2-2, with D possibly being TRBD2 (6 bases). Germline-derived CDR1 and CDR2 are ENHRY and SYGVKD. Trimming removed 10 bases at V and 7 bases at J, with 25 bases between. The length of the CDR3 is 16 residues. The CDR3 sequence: CATGDEGGGRNGELFF. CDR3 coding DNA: TGTGCCACCGGGGACGAGGGCGGAGGGCGGAACGGGGAGCTGTTTTTT.

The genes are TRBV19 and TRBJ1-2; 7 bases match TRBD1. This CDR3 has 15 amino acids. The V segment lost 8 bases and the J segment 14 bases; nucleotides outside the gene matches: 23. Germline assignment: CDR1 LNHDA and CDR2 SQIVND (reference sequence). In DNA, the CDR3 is TGTGCCAGTCTCCCCGGACAGGCGACCGTATCGGTACGGACCTTC. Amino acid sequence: CASLPGQATVSVRTF.

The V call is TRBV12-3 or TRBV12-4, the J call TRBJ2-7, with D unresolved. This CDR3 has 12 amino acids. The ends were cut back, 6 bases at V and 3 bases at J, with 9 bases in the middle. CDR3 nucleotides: TGTGCCAGCAGCCCCCTTAACTACGAGCAGTACTTC. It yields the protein CASSPLNYEQYF.